This TCR beta chain was sequenced during a study of cytomegalovirus exposure and HLA in healthy donors. This CDR3 has 14 amino acids. V lost 5 bases and J lost 8, with 18 bases in between. Looked up from germline, CDR1 is SGHAT and CDR2 is FQNNGV. The PCR had 60 Vbeta and 13 Jbeta primers. TCRdb's table, derived via immunoSEQ multiplex PCR, lists solely in-frame clones and lacks some. Of around 300,000 clones listed, around four fifths were seen once; the top ten hold 1.5% to 2.5%. Sample: PBMCs. This sequence originates from a woman aged 40 to 49 in good health and CMV-seropositive. The chain is built from TRBV11-2 and TRBJ1-2, with D possibly being TRBD1 (5 bases). The CDR3 nucleotides read TGTGCCAGCAGCCCGGGACTCGCGGAGGGGGGCTACACCTTC. Protein: CASSPGLAEGGYTF. Full variable domain (remainder filled in from reference TRBV11-2 and TRBJ1-2): EAGVAQSPRYKIIEKRQSVAFWCNPISGHATLYWYQQILGQGPKLLIQFQNNGVVDDSQLPKDRFSAERLKGVDSTLKIQPAKLEDSAVYLCASSPGLAEGGYTFGSGTRLTVV.